This T cell receptor beta chain was sequenced in a study of Ad26.COV2.S vaccination and SARS-CoV-2 variants. The treatment denotes: some 20 received Ad26.COV2.S at low or high dose, single or two shots; about 5 received placebo; per-sample allocation not given. Sampling was performed 63 days after the first vaccine or placebo injection. Study results and limitations: The study found similar non-spike TCR breadth in vaccine and placebo recipients.

The V gene end was trimmed by 0 bases and the J gene end by 4 bases; junction bases not matched to a gene: 5. This CDR3 has 15 residues. Germline CDR1 is SGHRS and CDR2 is YFSETQ. Clones were read by immunoSEQ multiplex PCR, and TCRdb kept only the in-frame ones, dropping some. The sample carries 350,000 to 400,000 clones, over 75% recorded once. Details on this clone: The target antigen is unknown.

The clonotype was recovered from a person aged 18-60 years who received the Ad26.COV2.S COVID-19 vaccine or a placebo. Material: peripheral blood, obtained in a trial of Ad26.COV2.S vaccine versus placebo. This rearrangement joins TRBV5-1 to TRBJ2-7; 9 bases fit TRBD1. The CDR3 sequence is CASSLGQGVEYEQYF. Here the CDR3 DNA reads TGCGCCAGCAGCTTGGGACAGGGGGTTGAGTACGAGCAGTACTTC. The variable domain in full, with the rest retrieved from reference TRBV5-1 and TRBJ2-7, is KAGVTQTPRYLIKTRGQQVTLSCSPISGHRSVSWYQQTPGQGLQFLFEYFSETQRNKGNFPGRFSGRQFSNSRSEMNVSTLELGDSALYLCASSLGQGVEYEQYFGPGTRLTVT.